This TCR beta chain was profiled in a study of cytomegalovirus exposure and HLA in healthy donors. The germline V gene has CDR1 SNHLY and CDR2 FYNNEI. The V and J ends lost 8 bases and 9 bases respectively, with 25 bases between them. There are 15 residues in the CDR3. The PCR made use of 60 Vbeta and 13 Jbeta primers. TCRdb keeps only in-frame clones here, not all; method: immunoSEQ multiplex PCR. The table has about 120,000 clones, less than 80% seen once. The origin of this receptor is a woman between 25 and 40 years old in good health and CMV-seronegative. The sequencing input was PBMCs. The J gene is TRBJ2-5, the V gene TRBV2, with D tentatively TRBD1 (8 bases). The CDR3 nucleotides read TGTGCCAGCGGATTCCGGGACAGGCCTCGGGGGGCCCAGTACTTC. Amino acids: CASGFRDRPRGAQYF.